A single sample gave rise to the 8 T cell receptor beta chains below, sequenced in a study of beta chain features in type 1 diabetes. Study-wide findings and caveats: In all four CD4+ subsets, TCRB CDR3 length was significantly, moderately reduced in type 1 diabetes.

No antigen has been assigned to these receptors. The authors reverse transcribed all of the isolated RNA, so sequencing captured expressed TCRB transcripts. Clones were sequenced by immunoSEQ multiplex PCR, and TCRdb holds only the in-frame ones, with some missing. The data show about 640,000 clones, with around 11% seen just once and roughly 0.11% held by the top ten. Specimen: naive CD4+ T cells from blood. The receptors were sampled from a man aged 30 to 45 with type 1 diabetes.

This CDR3 reads CASSLPNQPQHF. CDR3 coding DNA: TGTGCCAGCAGTCTTCCTAATCAGCCCCAGCATTTT. The chain employs TRBV27 and TRBJ1-5; D remains unclear. Trimming took 5 bases from V and 4 from J, leaving 6 bases between them. In germline, CDR1 is MNHEY, CDR2 SMNVEV (reference sequence). This CDR3 has 12 amino acids.

The chain recombines TRBV2 with TRBJ2-5; the D gene is possibly TRBD2 (5 bases). The CDR3 is made up of 12 amino acids. The V and J ends lost 6 bases and 5 bases respectively, with 10 bases between them. Germline values: CDR1 SNHLY, CDR2 FYNNEI. In nucleotides, the CDR3 is TGTGCCAGCAGAGCACCGGGGGAGACCCAGTACTTC. Amino acid sequence: CASRAPGETQYF.

The chain combines TRBV19 with TRBJ2-1, with TRBD2 as a possible D gene (5 bases). The ends were cut back, 5 bases at V and 3 bases at J, with 20 bases in the middle. The CDR3 consists of 17 residues. Germline CDR1 reads LNHDA; CDR2 reads SQIVND (reference sequence). CDR3: CASSGQEGSSRYNEQFF. The DNA of the CDR3 is TGTGCCAGTAGTGGGCAAGAAGGGAGTTCCCGCTACAATGAGCAGTTCTTC.

This clone was recorded a few times. The gene calls are TRBV6-1 and TRBJ1-1; D gene ambiguous. Deletions cut 5 bases from V and 1 base from J, with 8 bases between. The CDR3 runs 13 residues. CDR1 is MNHNS, CDR2 SASEGT, per germline. In DNA form, the CDR3 reads TGTGCCAGCAGTATTACGACGAACACTGAAGCTTTCTTT. Amino acids: CASSITTNTEAFF.

The J gene is TRBJ2-1, the V gene TRBV18; D is perhaps TRBD2 (6 bases). V lost 6 bases, J lost 8 bases, and 14 bases lay in between. Germline V gene sequence: CDR1 KGHSH, CDR2 LQKENI. The CDR3 sequence is 13 residues long. The CDR3 reads CASSASGVDEQFF. CDR3 nucleotide sequence: TGTGCCAGCTCCGCCTCGGGGGTGGATGAGCAGTTCTTC.

The V call is TRBV6-1, the J call TRBJ1-1; D is possibly TRBD1 (5 bases). The germline gives CDR1 MNHNS, CDR2 SASEGT. This CDR3 has 13 amino acids. V lost 5 bases and J lost 0, with 7 bases in between. The CDR3 DNA sequence: TGTGCCAGCAGTTTACAGGTGAACACTGAAGCTTTCTTT. This sequence encodes CASSLQVNTEAFF.

V is TRBV7-2 and J is TRBJ1-1; D may be TRBD1 (6 bases). With 5 bases removed from V and 7 bases from J, the gap between germline ends came to 17 bases. This CDR3 comprises 14 residues. Germline lookup yields CDR1 SGHTA and CDR2 FQGNSA. The chain's CDR3 is CASSGATGFIEAFF. The CDR3 DNA reads TGTGCCAGCAGCGGGGCGACAGGTTTTATTGAAGCTTTCTTT.

In its sample, this clone was seen a few times. The chain's CDR3 is CASRIGGQGVDTQYF. The CDR3 DNA follows: TGTGCCAGCAGGATAGGTGGACAGGGTGTAGATACGCAGTATTTT. The chain links TRBV6-1 to TRBJ2-3, with TRBD1 matching 8 bases. V shed 6 bases and J 5 bases; nucleotides not matched to a gene: 10. Per the germline V gene, CDR1 is MNHNS and CDR2 is SASEGT. CDR3 length equals 15 residues.